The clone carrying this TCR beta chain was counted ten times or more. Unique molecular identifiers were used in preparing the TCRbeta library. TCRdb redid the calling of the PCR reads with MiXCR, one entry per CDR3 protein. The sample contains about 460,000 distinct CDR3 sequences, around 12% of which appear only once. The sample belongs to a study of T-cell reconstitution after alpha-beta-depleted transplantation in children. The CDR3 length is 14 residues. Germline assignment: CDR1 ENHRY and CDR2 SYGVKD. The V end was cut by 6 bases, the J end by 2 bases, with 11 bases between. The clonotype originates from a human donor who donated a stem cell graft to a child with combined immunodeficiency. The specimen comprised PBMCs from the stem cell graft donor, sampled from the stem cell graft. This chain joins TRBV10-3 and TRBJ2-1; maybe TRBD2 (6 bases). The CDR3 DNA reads TGTGCCATCAGCGGGAGAGCAACCTACAATGAGCAGTTCTTC. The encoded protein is CAISGRATYNEQFF.